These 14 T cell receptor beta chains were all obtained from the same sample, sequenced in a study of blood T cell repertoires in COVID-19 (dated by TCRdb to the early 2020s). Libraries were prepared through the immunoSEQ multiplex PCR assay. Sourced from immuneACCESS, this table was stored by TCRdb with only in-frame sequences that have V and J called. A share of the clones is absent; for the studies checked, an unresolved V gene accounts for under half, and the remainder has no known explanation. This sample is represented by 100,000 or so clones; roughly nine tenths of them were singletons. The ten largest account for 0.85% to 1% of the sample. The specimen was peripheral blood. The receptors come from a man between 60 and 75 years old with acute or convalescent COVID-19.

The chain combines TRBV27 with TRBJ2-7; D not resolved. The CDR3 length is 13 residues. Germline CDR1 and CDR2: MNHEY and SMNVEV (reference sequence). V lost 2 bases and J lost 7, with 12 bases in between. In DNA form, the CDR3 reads TGTGCCAGCAGTTTAATCGCGACCGGGGAGCAGTACGTC. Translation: CASSLIATGEQYV.

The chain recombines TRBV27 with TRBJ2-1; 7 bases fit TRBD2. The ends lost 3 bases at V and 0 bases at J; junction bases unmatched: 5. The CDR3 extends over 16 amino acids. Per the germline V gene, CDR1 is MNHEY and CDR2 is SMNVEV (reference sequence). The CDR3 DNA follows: TGTGCCAGCAGTTTGATGCGGGAGAGCTCCTACAATGAGCAGTTCTTC. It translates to CASSLMRESSYNEQFF.

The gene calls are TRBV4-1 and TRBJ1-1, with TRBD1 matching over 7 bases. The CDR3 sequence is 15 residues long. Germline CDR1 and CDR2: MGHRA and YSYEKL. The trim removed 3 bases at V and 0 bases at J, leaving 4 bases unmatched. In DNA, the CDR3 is TGCGCCAGCAGCCAGGGGACAGCGATGAACACTGAAGCTTTCTTT. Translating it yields CASSQGTAMNTEAFF.

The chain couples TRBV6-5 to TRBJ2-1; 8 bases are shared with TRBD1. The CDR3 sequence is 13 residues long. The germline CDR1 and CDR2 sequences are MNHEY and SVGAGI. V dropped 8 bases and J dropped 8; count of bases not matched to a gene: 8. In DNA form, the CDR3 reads TGTGCCAGCTTCCGGACAGGGTTCTATGAGCAGTTCTTC. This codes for CASFRTGFYEQFF.

For the CDR3, the DNA is TGTGCCAGCGGTAACGTGGGCAGGACCTACGAGCAGTACGTC. Amino acid sequence: CASGNVGRTYEQYV. The chain carries TRBV5-5 and TRBJ2-7; unclear D gene. The CDR3 covers 14 residues. Trimming left V 7 bases short and J 2 bases short, with 16 bases between. Germline V gene sequence: CDR1 SGHKS, CDR2 YYEKEE (reference sequence).

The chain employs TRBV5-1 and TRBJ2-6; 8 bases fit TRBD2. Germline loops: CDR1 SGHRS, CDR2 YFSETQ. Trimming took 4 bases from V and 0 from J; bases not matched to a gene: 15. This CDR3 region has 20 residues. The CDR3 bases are TGCGCCAGCAGCCCGGACGGGACTAGAGACTCAAGCTCTGGGGCCAACGTCCTGACTTTC. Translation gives CASSPDGTRDSSSGANVLTF.

The CDR3 DNA reads as TGTGCCAGCAGCTTAAGAAGCGGGGGCAGCTCCTACAATGAGCAGTTCTTC. Protein: CASSLRSGGSSYNEQFF. The genes are TRBV7-3 and TRBJ2-1; 8 bases are shared with TRBD2. CDR1 is SGHTA and CDR2 is FQGTGA in the germline V gene. The CDR3 has 17 residues. V dropped 1 base and J dropped 0; count of bases not matched to a gene: 5.

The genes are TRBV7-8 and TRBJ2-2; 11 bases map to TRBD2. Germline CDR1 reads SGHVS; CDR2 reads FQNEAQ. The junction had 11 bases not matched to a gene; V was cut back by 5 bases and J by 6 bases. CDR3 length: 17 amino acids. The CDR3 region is CASSTLLAGVKAGELFF. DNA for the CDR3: TGTGCCAGCAGCACCCTACTAGCGGGAGTAAAGGCCGGGGAGCTGTTTTTT.

The CDR3 spells CASSPPPGAGELFF. CDR3 sequence (DNA): TGTGCCAGCAGCCCACCCCCGGGTGCAGGGGAGCTGTTTTTT. This chain joins TRBV11-3 and TRBJ2-2; D is undetermined. This CDR3 is 14 amino acids long. Germline values: CDR1 SGHNT, CDR2 YENEEA. V lost 5 bases, J lost 8 bases, and 15 bases lay in between.

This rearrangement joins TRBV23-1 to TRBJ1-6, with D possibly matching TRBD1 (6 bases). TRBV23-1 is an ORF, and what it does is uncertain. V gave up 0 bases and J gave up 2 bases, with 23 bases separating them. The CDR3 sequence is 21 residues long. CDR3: CASSQSECDRWDPPYNSPLHF. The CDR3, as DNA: TGCGCCAGCAGTCAATCTGAGTGTGACAGGTGGGATCCTCCCTATAATTCACCCCTCCACTTT.

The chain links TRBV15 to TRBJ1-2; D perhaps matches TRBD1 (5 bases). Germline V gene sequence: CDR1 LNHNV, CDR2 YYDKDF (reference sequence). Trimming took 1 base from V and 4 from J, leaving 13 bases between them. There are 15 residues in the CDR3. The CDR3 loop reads CATSRVGAGFYGYTF. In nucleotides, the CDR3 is TGTGCCACCAGCAGAGTTGGGGCTGGATTCTATGGCTACACCTTC.

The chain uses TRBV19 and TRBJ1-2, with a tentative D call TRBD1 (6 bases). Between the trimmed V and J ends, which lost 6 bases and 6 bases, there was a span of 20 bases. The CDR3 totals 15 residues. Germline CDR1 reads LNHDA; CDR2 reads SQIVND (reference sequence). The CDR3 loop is CASRNFGTSEDGYTF. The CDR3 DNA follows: TGTGCCAGTAGAAACTTTGGGACATCTGAGGATGGCTACACCTTC.

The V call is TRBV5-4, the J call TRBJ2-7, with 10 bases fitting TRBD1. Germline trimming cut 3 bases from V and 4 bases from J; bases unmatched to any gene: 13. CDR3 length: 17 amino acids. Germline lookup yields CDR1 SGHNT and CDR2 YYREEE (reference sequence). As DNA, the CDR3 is TGTGCCAGCAGCTCCCGCAAAGGGGACAGGGGATGGTACGAGCAGTACTTC. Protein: CASSSRKGDRGWYEQYF.

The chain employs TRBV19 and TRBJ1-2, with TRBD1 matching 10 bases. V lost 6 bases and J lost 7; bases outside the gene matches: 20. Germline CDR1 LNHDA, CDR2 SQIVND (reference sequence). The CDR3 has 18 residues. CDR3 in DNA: TGTGCCAGTAGAAAAACCGGGACAGGGGACAACCTAAAGGGTGGCTACACCTTC. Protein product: CASRKTGTGDNLKGGYTF.